What follows is one T cell receptor beta chain and its context. The CDR3 spans 16 residues. Germline V lookup: CDR1 LNHDA, CDR2 SQIVND (reference sequence). The trim removed 6 bases at V and 6 bases at J, leaving 12 bases unmatched. This sample was included in a study of T cell responses to AZD1222 COVID-19 vaccine. TCRdb keeps only in-frame clones here, not all; method: immunoSEQ multiplex PCR. This table has over 150,000 clones, 90% to 95% appearing once. The receptor's source is an adult who received the MenACWY meningococcal vaccine as a control. V and J are TRBV19 and TRBJ1-5, with TRBD1 matching over 9 bases. Sequenced here: peripheral blood, sampled 28 days after the second dose of the MenACWY control vaccine. CDR3 bases: TGTGCCAGTAGCCCAGGGTTGGGACAGGGAATTCAGCCCCAGCATTTT. This translates into CASSPGLGQGIQPQHF.